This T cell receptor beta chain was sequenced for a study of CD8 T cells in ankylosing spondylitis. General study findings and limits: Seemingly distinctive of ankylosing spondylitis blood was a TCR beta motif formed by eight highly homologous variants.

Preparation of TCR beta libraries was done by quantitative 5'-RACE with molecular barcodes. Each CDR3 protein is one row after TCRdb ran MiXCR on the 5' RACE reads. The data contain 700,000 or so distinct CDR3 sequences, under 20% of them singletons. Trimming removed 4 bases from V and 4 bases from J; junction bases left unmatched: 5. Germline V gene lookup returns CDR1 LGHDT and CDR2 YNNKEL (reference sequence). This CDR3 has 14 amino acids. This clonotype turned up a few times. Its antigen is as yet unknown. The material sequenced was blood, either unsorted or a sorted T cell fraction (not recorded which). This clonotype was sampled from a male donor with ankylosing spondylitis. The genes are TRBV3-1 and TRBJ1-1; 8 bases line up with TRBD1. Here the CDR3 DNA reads TGTGCCAGCAGCCTATTGACAGGGGCCACTGAAGCTTTCTTT. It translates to CASSLLTGATEAFF.